This T cell receptor beta chain was profiled in a study of blood T cell repertoires in COVID-19. Study-wide context: The study drew acute and convalescent COVID-19 samples from the United States, Italy and Spain. Nucleic acid was either cDNA or gDNA, and it came from T cells, B-cell-depleted T cells, or PBMCs.

This clone occurred once. In the original workflow: By means of reference gene primer amplification, nucleated cell counts were estimated. TCRdb keeps only in-frame clones here, not all; method: immunoSEQ multiplex PCR. D and trimming come from the DNA, and the V and J calls and clone size come from that table. This repertoire shows tens of thousands of clones, 60% to 80% found once; its top ten account for 10% to 15%. Trimming took off 4 bases at V and 4 bases at J, with 24 bases between the two ends. CDR1 and CDR2 from the germline V gene are SGHAT and FQNNGV. CDR3 length: 18 amino acids. The TCR originated in a human donor in a cohort sampled during active COVID-19. V is TRBV11-2 and J is TRBJ2-3; TRBD2 might be the D (6 bases). The material sequenced was peripheral blood. The CDR3 DNA sequence: TGTGCCAGCAGCTCCCGGGACGGAGGGGTAGTTTTCGCAGATACGCAGTATTTT. Protein sequence: CASSSRDGGVVFADTQYF. Complete variable domain (other parts from reference TRBV11-2 and TRBJ2-3): EAGVAQSPRYKIIEKRQSVAFWCNPISGHATLYWYQQILGQGPKLLIQFQNNGVVDDSQLPKDRFSAERLKGVDSTLKIQPAKLEDSAVYLCASSSRDGGVVFADTQYFGPGTRLTVL.